One and the same sample provided the 9 T cell receptor beta chains below, sequenced in a study of blood T cell repertoires in COVID-19 (dated by TCRdb to 2018 to 2021). Library generation was performed with the immunoSEQ multiplex PCR assay. Here the immuneACCESS table is served through TCRdb, limited to in-frame sequences with V and J called. Missing clones are a known gap in these copies; in checked studies unresolved V genes cover under half, and the rest lacks a known reason. The sample table lists around 240,000 clones, 91% of them with a count of one. Of the sample, roughly 1.2% falls within the top ten clones. Sequenced input: PBMCs or T cells enriched from blood (not recorded which). These receptors came from a human donor in a cohort exposed to, infected with or recovered from COVID-19 (not recorded which). The donor label of this sample is uncertain.

The chain has TRBV30 and TRBJ1-2, with D uncertain. Per germline, CDR1 GTSNPN and CDR2 SVGIG (reference sequence). Trimming cost V 5 bases and J 6 bases, with 16 bases left between them. The CDR3 has 13 residues. The CDR3 reads CAWDVQDGNGYTF. The CDR3 nucleotides read TGTGCCTGGGACGTCCAGGACGGGAATGGCTACACCTTC.

The chain employs TRBV24-1 and TRBJ2-1; weak D call: TRBD1 (7 bases). Trimming took 10 bases from V and 5 from J, leaving 17 bases between them. The germline CDR1 and CDR2 sequences are KGHDR and SFDVKD. CDR3 length equals 14 residues. The CDR3: CATQSQGGHNEQFF. The CDR3 DNA follows: TGTGCCACTCAGTCCCAGGGGGGCCACAATGAGCAGTTCTTC.

The chain uses TRBV2 and TRBJ2-6; D uncertain. Deletions cut 9 bases from V and 2 bases from J, with 5 bases between. The CDR3 length is 12 residues. Germline loops: CDR1 SNHLY, CDR2 FYNNEI. The CDR3 DNA sequence: TGTGCCAGTCGTCCTGGGGCCAACGTCCTGACTTTC. Protein product: CASRPGANVLTF.

V gene TRBV29-1 combines with J gene TRBJ1-2; possible D gene TRBD1, 5 bases. The CDR3 length is 12 residues. Germline V gene sequence: CDR1 SQVTM, CDR2 ANQGSEA. V was clipped by 5 bases and J by 6 bases, with 13 bases between them. The CDR3 is CSVRRGSDGYTF. The CDR3 DNA is TGCAGCGTTAGAAGGGGATCGGATGGCTACACCTTC.

The V call is TRBV4-1, the J call TRBJ2-1, with D possibly matching TRBD2 (8 bases). Germline V lookup: CDR1 MGHRA, CDR2 YSYEKL. V dropped 4 bases and J dropped 14 bases, with 18 bases sitting between them. This CDR3 has 13 residues. As DNA, the CDR3 is TGCGCCAGCAGCCCTCCGGGACTAGGGGGCAAGTTCTTC. Translation gives CASSPPGLGGKFF.

The chain employs TRBV4-1 and TRBJ2-1; TRBD1 agrees at 8 bases. Germline CDR1 reads MGHRA; CDR2 reads YSYEKL. V was clipped by 8 bases and J by 6 bases; unmatched bases: 9. The CDR3 is 14 residues long. The DNA of the CDR3 is TGCGCCAGCTCCTGGACAGGGAGGATCAATGAGCAGTTCTTC. It is translated as CASSWTGRINEQFF.

As DNA, the CDR3 is TGTGCCAGCAGCAAAGTATGGGCGATTGAGAGCTTGAACACTGAAGCTTTCTTT. This translates into CASSKVWAIESLNTEAFF. The V call is TRBV21-1, the J call TRBJ1-1; the table's D call of TRBD1 was not tested on the DNA. TRBV21-1 is listed as a pseudogene. The CDR3 covers 18 residues.

This chain uses TRBV19 with TRBJ1-1, with D uncertain. V lost 5 bases to trimming and J lost 1 base, with 11 bases between them. Germline CDR1 reads LNHDA; CDR2 reads SQIVND (reference sequence). This CDR3 comprises 14 residues. CDR3 DNA: TGTGCCAGTAGTCTACCTCTCCAGAACACTGAAGCTTTCTTT. Protein sequence: CASSLPLQNTEAFF.

The chain links TRBV5-1 to TRBJ2-7; 9 bases are shared with TRBD1. CDR1 is SGHRS and CDR2 is YFSETQ in the germline V gene. With 4 bases clipped from V and 6 bases from J, the junction kept 8 bases outside the gene matches. The CDR3 is 14 amino acids. CDR3 loop: CASSAGDRDPEQYF. The CDR3 coding sequence is TGCGCCAGCAGCGCCGGGGACAGGGACCCCGAGCAGTACTTC.